The T cell receptor beta chain described here comes from a study of early T cells in non-severe SARS-CoV-2 infection. The study, taken as a whole, reports: Missing private and CD4 specificities, VDJdb matching favored anti-spike CD8 responses.

There are a few counts of this clonotype. What it recognizes is unknown. An end of the junction does not agree with germline; a read error may underlie this. Looked up from germline, CDR1 is DFQATT and CDR2 is SNEGSKA (reference sequence). The CDR3 runs to 15 residues. Individual cDNA molecules received unique molecular identifiers during library preparation. TCRdb re-analysed the 5' RACE reads in MiXCR, keeping a single row per CDR3 protein. The table records 80,000 or so distinct CDR3 sequences, roughly 16% of them present only once. Sequencing was done on a sample of whole blood. The clonotype comes from an adult who was a healthcare worker with PCR-confirmed SARS-CoV-2 infection or an uninfected control (not recorded which). The rearrangement joins TRBV20-1 to TRBJ2-2, with D perhaps TRBD1 or TRBD2 (5 bases each). The CDR3 is CSAREGPRSTGELFF. The DNA of the CDR3 is TGCAGTGCCAGAGAGGGGCCTCGTAGCACCGGGGAGCTGTTTTTT.